Below are 18 T cell receptor beta chains sequenced from a single sample in a study of blood T cell repertoires in COVID-19. Profiling relied on immunoSEQ multiplex PCR, and the TCRdb table lists in-frame clones only, not all of them. The top ten hold roughly 3.7% of the sample, which has just under 250,000 clones, approximately 90% seen once. Sequencing used PBMCs or T cells enriched from blood (not recorded which). These receptors originate from a woman aged 25-40 years who had recovered from COVID-19.

This chain joins TRBV28 and TRBJ1-6, with D perhaps TRBD1 (6 bases). In germline, CDR1 is MDHEN, CDR2 SYDVKM. The V gene lost 5 bases and the J gene lost 6 bases, with 20 bases spanning the gap. There are 17 residues in the CDR3. CDR3 residues: CASSPGGGKGVNSPLHF. As DNA, the CDR3 is TGTGCCAGCAGTCCGGGGGGCGGCAAAGGAGTTAATTCACCCCTCCACTTT.

This rearrangement joins TRBV11-2 to TRBJ2-7; D not certain. V lost 7 bases to trimming and J lost 7 bases, with 17 bases between them. The CDR3 is 13 amino acids. CDR1 and CDR2 from the germline V gene are SGHAT and FQNNGV. CDR3 DNA sequence: TGTGCCAGCACCCAGCCTCTTGCGGAAGAGCAGTACTTC. Translated, it gives CASTQPLAEEQYF.

This clone was picked up a small number of times. V usage is TRBV9 and J usage is TRBJ2-3, with D perhaps TRBD1 (6 bases). Germline loops: CDR1 SGDLS, CDR2 YYNGEE. CDR3 length equals 16 residues. V lost 0 bases, J lost 2 bases, and 13 bases lay in between. This CDR3 reads CASSVAQGKDTDTQYF. The CDR3, as DNA: TGTGCCAGCAGCGTAGCTCAGGGGAAGGACACAGATACGCAGTATTTT.

This clone was counted once. V is TRBV27 and J is TRBJ1-1; 8 nucleotides line up with TRBD1. V lost 8 bases and J lost 11; bases outside the gene matches: 13. This CDR3 is built from 13 residues. Germline CDR1 MNHEY, CDR2 SMNVEV (reference sequence). CDR3 sequence (DNA): TGTGCCAGCGGACTGTCAGGGGGCACGGGGGCTTTCTTT. The encoded protein is CASGLSGGTGAFF.

This clone showed up just once. The rearrangement links TRBV6-2 or TRBV6-3 to TRBJ2-7, with TRBD1 matching over 10 bases. Per germline, CDR1 MNHEY and CDR2 SVGEGT. The CDR3 is 15 residues long. J lost 2 bases, V lost 4 bases, and 5 bases had no gene match. The CDR3 DNA is TGTGCCAGCAGTTCAGGTGGACAGGGGGCCTACGAGCAGTACTTC. Protein sequence: CASSSGGQGAYEQYF.

V gene TRBV18 combines with J gene TRBJ1-5, with 7 bases lining up with TRBD1. CDR3 size: 15 residues. Losses at the gene ends were 1 base for V and 13 bases for J; bases not matched to a gene: 13. Germline V gives CDR1 KGHSH, CDR2 LQKENI. The DNA for the CDR3 is TGTGCCAGCTCACCACTGGGACAGCGAGGGGTGGATCAGCATTTT. Amino acid sequence: CASSPLGQRGVDQHF.

CDR3 nucleotides: TGTGCCAGCAGCCAAACTAGTTACCAAGAGACCCAGTACTTC. It is translated as CASSQTSYQETQYF. The genes are TRBV3-1 (or the pseudogene TRBV3-2) and TRBJ2-5; D perhaps matches TRBD2 (5 bases). CDR1 LGHDT and CDR2 YNNKEL come from the germline V gene (reference sequence). V was shortened by 2 bases and J by 0 bases, with 7 bases between the two germline ends. CDR3 length: 14 amino acids.

This chain uses TRBV18 with TRBJ2-7, with D unclear. The V end lost 4 bases, the J end lost 5 bases, and 15 bases lay between the germline ends. Germline-derived CDR1 and CDR2 are KGHSH and LQKENI. The CDR3 runs to 14 residues. CDR3 DNA: TGTGCCAGCTCACGCGCCCTTCACCGGGACGAGCAGTACTTC. Translated: CASSRALHRDEQYF.

V and J are TRBV9 and TRBJ2-1; possible D gene TRBD2, 6 bases. This CDR3 is 13 amino acids long. Germline V gene sequence: CDR1 SGDLS, CDR2 YYNGEE. V lost 4 bases to trimming and J lost 5 bases, with 10 bases between them. The CDR3 DNA follows: TGTGCCAGCAGCCGGGGACTGCACAATGAGCAGTTCTTC. Protein: CASSRGLHNEQFF.

The V call is TRBV9, the J call TRBJ1-1, with 7 bases fitting TRBD1. V trimming: 0 bases; J trimming: 1 base; junction bases outside the gene matches: 0. Germline V lookup: CDR1 SGDLS, CDR2 YYNGEE. This CDR3 comprises 14 residues. The CDR3 sequence is CASSVGTGNTEAFF. Written as DNA, the CDR3 is TGTGCCAGCAGCGTAGGGACAGGGAACACTGAAGCTTTCTTT.

V gene TRBV5-4 combines with J gene TRBJ2-5; TRBD2 matches at 9 bases. Germline-derived CDR1 and CDR2 are SGHNT and YYREEE (reference sequence). J was trimmed by 1 base and V by 0 bases; bases with no gene match: 4. This CDR3 has 16 amino acids. The CDR3 reads CASSLASGEIQETQYF. In DNA form, the CDR3 reads TGTGCCAGCAGCTTGGCTAGCGGGGAGATCCAAGAGACCCAGTACTTC.

V and J are TRBV3-1 (or the pseudogene TRBV3-2) and TRBJ2-1; 13 bases line up with TRBD2. CDR1 is LGHDT, CDR2 YNNKEL, per germline (reference sequence). The CDR3 consists of 18 residues. V was clipped by 1 base and J by 1 base; unmatched bases: 4. In nucleotides, the CDR3 is TGTGCCAGCAGCCAAGGACTAGCGGGAGGCTGGTCCTACAATGAGCAGTTCTTC. Translation: CASSQGLAGGWSYNEQFF.

V and J are TRBV6-5 and TRBJ1-1, with D uncertain. The CDR3 is 13 amino acids. Germline CDR1 MNHEY, CDR2 SVGAGI. V lost 3 bases, J lost 1 base, and 6 bases lay in between. CDR3 nucleotides: TGTGCCAGCAGTTATCAGCGGAACACTGAAGCTTTCTTT. Protein sequence: CASSYQRNTEAFF.

This clone has a single count. V gene TRBV10-3 combines with J gene TRBJ1-2; TRBD1 might be the D (5 bases). Between the trimmed V and J ends, which lost 3 bases and 2 bases, there was a span of 10 bases. The germline gives CDR1 ENHRY, CDR2 SYGVKD. This CDR3 is built from 14 residues. The CDR3 spells CAISDPDSNYGYTF. The CDR3 coding sequence is TGTGCCATCAGTGACCCTGACAGCAACTATGGCTACACCTTC.

The chain uses TRBV30 and TRBJ2-3, with 7 nucleotides matching TRBD2. The CDR3 is made up of 14 amino acids. The J segment lost 1 base and the V segment lost 3 bases, leaving 4 bases of the junction unmatched. Looked up from germline, CDR1 is GTSNPN and CDR2 is SVGIG (reference sequence). Written as DNA, the CDR3 is TGTGCCTGGAGGGCGGGAGTTGGCACAGATACGCAGTATTTT. This codes for CAWRAGVGTDTQYF.

V gene TRBV7-8 combines with J gene TRBJ1-5; tentative D call: TRBD1 (6 bases). Trimming took 5 bases from V and 7 from J, leaving 21 bases between them. CDR1 is SGHVS, CDR2 FQNEAQ, per germline. The CDR3 totals 16 residues. The CDR3 nucleotides read TGTGCCAGCAGCCATACTGGGGGGGGGCTCGGGCAGCCCCAGCATTTT. Translation gives CASSHTGGGLGQPQHF. The full variable domain, its missing parts supplied by reference TRBV7-8 and TRBJ1-5, is GAGVSQSPRYKVAKRGQDVALRCDPISGHVSLFWYQQALGQGPEFLTYFQNEAQLDKSGLPSDRFFAERPEGSVSTLKIQRTQQEDSAVYLCASSHTGGGLGQPQHFGDGTRLSIL.

This chain connects TRBV18 to TRBJ2-5; 7 positions match TRBD1. Germline V gene sequence: CDR1 KGHSH, CDR2 LQKENI. V was pared by 5 bases and J by 1 base, with 7 bases of the junction left unmatched. CDR3 length equals 15 residues. The CDR3 protein is CASSTSQGFQETQYF. The CDR3 DNA reads as TGTGCCAGCTCAACCTCACAGGGGTTCCAAGAGACCCAGTACTTC.

The chain couples TRBV9 to TRBJ1-1; 8 nucleotides match TRBD1. The CDR3 totals 17 residues. Germline lookup yields CDR1 SGDLS and CDR2 YYNGEE. V trimming: 3 bases; J trimming: 2 bases; junction bases outside the gene matches: 12. CDR3 sequence (DNA): TGTGCCAGCAGCGAGGCCCCAAGGACAGGGCCTAACACTGAAGCTTTCTTT. As protein: CASSEAPRTGPNTEAFF.